Each of the 12 T cell receptor beta chains below was sequenced from the same sample in a study of T cells expressing NK-cell markers. From its re-call of the 5' RACE reads, TCRdb lists each CDR3 protein once, without DNA. The sample totals 500,000 to 600,000 distinct CDR3 sequences. The sequenced sample consisted of blood T cells: a sorted CD56 or NKG2C T cell subset, CD4+ or CD8+ T cells, or bulk PBMC T cells (not recorded which). These receptor sequences come from a man in his late teens or twenties in good health.

The V gene is TRBV5-1, the J gene TRBJ1-6. The CDR3 covers 16 residues. Germline loops: CDR1 SGHRS, CDR2 YFSETQ. The CDR3 loop is CASSLGAALYNSPLHF.

The V gene is TRBV12-3 or TRBV12-4, the J gene TRBJ1-5; TCRdb's D call, TRBD1, is unchecked because there is no DNA. The CDR3 covers 14 residues. CDR3: CASSLAQGGQPQHF.

The V call is TRBV24-1, the J call TRBJ2-1; there is no DNA to check the TCRdb D call of TRBD1. This CDR3 region has 13 residues. Germline loops: CDR1 KGHDR, CDR2 SFDVKD. This CDR3 is CATSVGQGNEQFF.

The chain joins TRBV5-1 to TRBJ2-5; the D gene TCRdb calls, TRBD2, cannot be checked with no DNA. Germline CDR1 and CDR2: SGHRS and YFSETQ. The CDR3 sequence is 14 residues long. CDR3 region: CASSLISGKETQYF. The full variable domain, its missing parts supplied by reference TRBV5-1 and TRBJ2-5, is KAGVTQTPRYLIKTRGQQVTLSCSPISGHRSVSWYQQTPGQGLQFLFEYFSETQRNKGNFPGRFSGRQFSNSRSEMNVSTLELGDSALYLCASSLISGKETQYFGPGTRLLVL.

V and J are TRBV5-1 and TRBJ2-1; with no DNA, the TCRdb D assignment of TRBD1 cannot be verified. Germline loops: CDR1 SGHRS, CDR2 YFSETQ. The CDR3 consists of 18 residues. The CDR3 sequence: CASSWTQRDRRSYNEQFF. Supplemented by reference TRBV5-1 and TRBJ2-1, the full variable domain reads KAGVTQTPRYLIKTRGQQVTLSCSPISGHRSVSWYQQTPGQGLQFLFEYFSETQRNKGNFPGRFSGRQFSNSRSEMNVSTLELGDSALYLCASSWTQRDRRSYNEQFFGPGTRLTVL.

The chain joins TRBV12-3 or TRBV12-4 to TRBJ1-1; TCRdb's D call, TRBD1, is unchecked because there is no DNA. This CDR3 is built from 12 residues. The CDR3 sequence is CASSPVNTEAFF.

This chain uses TRBV29-1 with TRBJ1-1. The CDR3 is 11 residues long. The germline V gene encodes CDR1 SQVTM and CDR2 ANQGSEA. This chain's CDR3 is CSVVSGTEAFF. Together with reference TRBV29-1 and TRBJ1-1, the CDR3 gives the full variable domain: SAVISQKPSRDICQRGTSLTIQCQVDSQVTMMFWYRQQPGQSLTLIATANQGSEATYESGFVIDKFPISRPNLTFSTLTVSNMSPEDSSIYLCSVVSGTEAFFGQGTRLTVV.

The chain combines TRBV3-1 with TRBJ1-5; lacking DNA, the TRBD1 call made by TCRdb goes unchecked. Germline CDR1 and CDR2: LGHDT and YNNKEL (reference sequence). This CDR3 contains 15 residues. The CDR3 loop reads CASSPDRGTGQPQHF.

The chain couples TRBV12-3 or TRBV12-4 to TRBJ2-1; TCRdb calls TRBD2, which cannot be checked without DNA. The CDR3 extends over 15 amino acids. CDR3: CASSVRAGGLDEQFF.

The rearrangement uses TRBV28 and TRBJ2-2; no DNA is available, so the TRBD2 call from TCRdb remains unchecked. CDR3 length equals 18 residues. Germline CDR1 reads MDHEN; CDR2 reads SYDVKM. The CDR3 sequence is CASSLLLVAGVGTGELFF.

The chain joins TRBV6-5 to TRBJ2-5; TCRdb names TRBD1, which stays unverified in the absence of DNA. The CDR3 is 13 amino acids. Germline values: CDR1 MNHEY, CDR2 SVGAGI. Here the CDR3 reads CASSYPGWETQYF.

This chain uses TRBV19 with TRBJ2-1. CDR1 is LNHDA, CDR2 SQIVND, per germline (reference sequence). The CDR3 totals 14 residues. CDR3 residues: CASSEVQSYNEQFF. The complete variable domain, with remaining parts taken from reference TRBV19 and TRBJ2-1, reads DGGITQSPKYLFRKEGQNVTLSCEQNLNHDAMYWYRQDPGQGLRLIYYSQIVNDFQKGDIAEGYSVSREKKESFPLTVTSAQKNPTAFYLCASSEVQSYNEQFFGPGTRLTVL.